Listed here are 27 T cell receptor beta chains from one sample, sequenced in a study of T cells after yellow fever vaccination (dated by TCRdb to about 2019). Sample treatment or condition, as interpreted from the label and publication: live attenuated yellow fever vaccine strain. Receptors were amplified or captured by 5' RACE. The data were produced on an Illumina NovaSeq 6000. TCRdb reworked the public reads: Q25 trimming with fastp, MiXCR clone assembly, productive beta chains retained. Each entry merges the rows of one CDR3 protein and shows their most common DNA and genes. The sample table contains around 300,000 distinct CDR3 sequences; only one count was recorded for approximately 4% of them. About 22% of the sample is taken by the ten largest. The material was PBMCs, obtained 5 days after the yellow fever booster vaccination. The receptors originated from a man aged 18 to 30 who received the YFV17D yellow fever vaccine.

This rearrangement joins TRBV12-3 or TRBV12-4 to TRBJ2-5, with D possibly matching TRBD1 (6 bases). V lost 5 bases and J lost 4, with 17 bases in between. This CDR3 has 15 residues. As DNA, the CDR3 is TGTGCCAGCAGTCTCACCCAGGGGAAGGGAGAGACCCAGTACTTC. Amino acid sequence: CASSLTQGKGETQYF.

This clonotype was observed a few times. V and J are TRBV6-1 and TRBJ2-1; 7 bases align to TRBD2. This CDR3 is built from 14 residues. Germline V CDR1 and CDR2: MNHNS, SASEGT. Germline trimming cut 5 bases from V and 9 bases from J; bases unmatched to any gene: 10. The CDR3 sequence is CASSSRDYAVEQFF. CDR3 DNA: TGTGCCAGCAGTTCCCGGGACTATGCAGTTGAGCAGTTCTTC.

This clonotype was counted between two and nine times. The rearrangement links TRBV28 to TRBJ2-1; D is unresolved. The CDR3 length is 16 residues. Trimming cost V 7 bases and J 0 bases, with 16 bases left between them. The germline V gene encodes CDR1 MDHEN and CDR2 SYDVKM. CDR3 DNA sequence: TGTGCCAGCACCGGAAGTACTCCCAGCTCCTACAATGAGCAGTTCTTC. Translated, it gives CASTGSTPSSYNEQFF.

This clonotype was recorded a few times. The chain couples TRBV4-3 to TRBJ2-7; D may be TRBD2 (5 bases). The CDR3 length is 15 residues. The germline V gene encodes CDR1 LGHNA and CDR2 YSLEER. Trimming left V 2 bases short and J 0 bases short, with 11 bases between. In nucleotides, the CDR3 is TGCGCCAGCAGCCAATCCCGGGGTTACTCCTACGAGCAGTACTTC. It codes for CASSQSRGYSYEQYF.

At least ten counts were recorded for this clonotype. This chain links TRBV6-6 with TRBJ2-7, with D tentatively TRBD1 (6 bases). Trimming took 2 bases from V and 2 from J, leaving 10 bases between them. This CDR3 has 14 residues. Per the germline V gene, CDR1 is MNHNY and CDR2 is SVGAGI (reference sequence). DNA for the CDR3: TGTGCCAGCAGTTACACAGGACAGACCTACGAGCAGTACGTC. Translated, it gives CASSYTGQTYEQYV.

This chain uses TRBV3-1 with TRBJ1-1, with D uncertain. V was cut by 8 bases and J by 1 base, with 11 bases left in between. CDR3 length: 13 residues. Germline CDR1 and CDR2: LGHDT and YNNKEL (reference sequence). The DNA for the CDR3 is TGTGCCAGCTCCACACAGACGAACACTGAAGCTTTCTTT. Protein: CASSTQTNTEAFF.

In this sample, this clonotype turned up a few times. V and J are TRBV12-3 or TRBV12-4 and TRBJ2-2; a weak D match, TRBD1 (5 bases). CDR3 length equals 11 residues. V gave up 6 bases and J gave up 9 bases, with 8 bases separating them. In DNA, the CDR3 is TGTGCCAGCAGCTACAGGAGGGAGCTGTTTTTT. Its translation: CASSYRRELFF.

This clonotype was seen more than once but under ten times. This CDR3 is CASIRTGSYRMNTEAFF. The CDR3 DNA is TGTGCCAGCATCCGGACAGGGTCATATAGGATGAACACTGAAGCTTTCTTT. The gene calls are TRBV5-6 and TRBJ1-1; the match to TRBD1 covers 8 bases. This CDR3 spans 17 amino acids. Germline V gene data show CDR1 as SGHDT and CDR2 as YYEEEE. V shed 6 bases and J 0 bases; nucleotides not matched to a gene: 13.

This CDR3 is CTSSQSIQRLLGEKLFF. The CDR3 region has the DNA TGCACCAGCAGCCAGTCGATTCAAAGGTTGCTTGGAGAAAAACTGTTTTTT. V and J are TRBV1 and TRBJ1-4. TRBV1 is a known pseudogene. The CDR3 is made up of 17 amino acids.

This clonotype occurred a few times. J is TRBJ1-2 and V is TRBV24-1; a weak D match, TRBD1 (5 bases). Germline loops: CDR1 KGHDR, CDR2 SFDVKD. V lost 4 bases and J 2 bases, leaving 22 bases between the germline ends. This CDR3 comprises 18 residues. The CDR3 DNA is TGTGCCACCAGTGAAGCCAGGGCAGGTCGTGATAAGAACTATGGCTACACCTTC. Its translation: CATSEARAGRDKNYGYTF.

This clonotype was seen ten or more times. The CDR3 DNA sequence: TGTGCCAGCAGTTACCAACGAAGGGCTCAAGAGACCCAGTACTTC. It yields the protein CASSYQRRAQETQYF. The chain recombines TRBV6-5 with TRBJ2-5; D gene ambiguous. This CDR3 has 15 amino acids. The germline V gene has CDR1 MNHEY and CDR2 SVGAGI. Trimming shortened V by 2 bases and J by 2 bases, and 12 bases separated the two germline ends.

This clonotype was recorded many times. V usage is TRBV5-1 and J usage is TRBJ2-3, with 9 bases aligning to TRBD1. CDR1 and CDR2 from the germline V gene are SGHRS and YFSETQ. The length of the CDR3 is 15 residues. The V segment lost 3 bases and the J segment 3 bases; nucleotides outside the gene matches: 5. Here the CDR3 DNA reads TGCGCCAGCAGCTCTTTGACAGGGGGGACAGATACGCAGTATTTT. This encodes CASSSLTGGTDTQYF. The entire variable domain, with the rest obtained from reference TRBV5-1 and TRBJ2-3, is as follows: KAGVTQTPRYLIKTRGQQVTLSCSPISGHRSVSWYQQTPGQGLQFLFEYFSETQRNKGNFPGRFSGRQFSNSRSEMNVSTLELGDSALYLCASSSLTGGTDTQYFGPGTRLTVL.

This clonotype was picked up a small number of times. V and J are TRBV7-2 and TRBJ2-1; tentatively, D is TRBD2 (6 bases). In germline, CDR1 is SGHTA, CDR2 FQGNSA. This CDR3 has 18 amino acids. V lost 2 bases, J lost 3 bases, and 20 bases lay in between. CDR3 residues: CASSLKLENAGLYNEQFF. The CDR3 nucleotides are TGTGCCAGCAGCTTAAAACTTGAGAACGCGGGGCTCTACAATGAGCAGTTCTTC.

This clonotype was seen only a few times. V gene TRBV27 combines with J gene TRBJ1-2; D is uncertain. CDR1 is MNHEY and CDR2 is SMNVEV in the germline V gene (reference sequence). Trimming took 4 bases from V and 7 from J, leaving 13 bases between them. This CDR3 region has 13 residues. The CDR3 spells CASSSTPTGGYTF. Here the CDR3 DNA reads TGTGCCAGCAGTTCGACTCCGACCGGTGGCTACACCTTC.

The chain joins TRBV5-4 to TRBJ1-6, with D perhaps matching TRBD1 (5 bases). V lost 0 bases and J 9 bases, leaving 16 bases between the germline ends. The CDR3 is 16 residues long. Germline V CDR1 and CDR2: SGHNT, YYREEE (reference sequence). This chain's CDR3 is CASSLDSAGGSSPLHF. The CDR3 DNA follows: TGTGCCAGCAGCTTGGATTCCGCTGGGGGAAGTTCACCCCTCCACTTT. The variable domain in full, completed from reference TRBV5-4 and TRBJ1-6, reads ETGVTQSPTHLIKTRGQQVTLRCSSQSGHNTVSWYQQALGQGPQFIFQYYREEENGRGNFPPRFSGLQFPNYSSELNVNALELDDSALYLCASSLDSAGGSSPLHFGNGTRLTVT.

This chain connects TRBV12-3 or TRBV12-4 to TRBJ2-3; weak D call: TRBD2 (6 bases). CDR3 size: 14 residues. V was pared by 0 bases and J by 4 bases, with 8 bases between. The CDR3 sequence: CASSLALAADTQYF. The CDR3 DNA reads as TGTGCCAGCAGTTTAGCACTAGCCGCAGATACGCAGTATTTT.

This clonotype came up many times. The rearrangement links TRBV5-6 to TRBJ2-5, with 8 bases fitting TRBD1. The germline gives CDR1 SGHDT, CDR2 YYEEEE. The J segment lost 0 bases and the V segment lost 4 bases, leaving 8 bases of the junction unmatched. The CDR3 length is 16 residues. The CDR3 sequence is CASSPRDRRHQETQYF. For the CDR3, the DNA is TGTGCCAGCAGCCCCCGGGACAGGCGACACCAAGAGACCCAGTACTTC. The full variable domain, its missing parts supplied by reference TRBV5-6 and TRBJ2-5, is DAGVTQSPTHLIKTRGQQVTLRCSPKSGHDTVSWYQQALGQGPQFIFQYYEEEERQRGNFPDRFSGHQFPNYSSELNVNALLLGDSALYLCASSPRDRRHQETQYFGPGTRLLVL.

This clonotype was seen a few times. V and J are TRBV20-1 and TRBJ2-3; D uncertain. CDR1 DFQATT and CDR2 SNEGSKA come from the germline V gene (reference sequence). V shed 6 bases and J shed 0 bases, with 13 bases lying between them. The CDR3 has 14 residues. CDR3 nucleotide sequence: TGCAGTGCCGTCCGGCCCGGCAGCACAGATACGCAGTATTTT. Its translation is CSAVRPGSTDTQYF.

This clonotype was recorded at least ten times. The rearrangement joins TRBV29-1 to TRBJ2-3; either TRBD1 or TRBD2 may fit D (5 bases each). The germline CDR1 and CDR2 sequences are SQVTM and ANQGSEA. With 2 bases removed from V and 2 bases from J, the gap between germline ends came to 11 bases. The CDR3 contains 14 residues. The CDR3: CSVEFGAATDTQYF. In DNA form, the CDR3 reads TGCAGCGTTGAATTCGGGGCCGCCACAGATACGCAGTATTTT.

The rearrangement uses TRBV12-3 or TRBV12-4 and TRBJ1-6, with D possibly being TRBD1 (6 bases). The CDR3 sequence is 14 residues long. The V end was cut by 2 bases, the J end by 7 bases, with 9 bases between. In DNA form, the CDR3 reads TGTGCCAGCAGTTTAAGGACAGACAATTCACCCCTCCACTTT. Its translation: CASSLRTDNSPLHF.

This clonotype was counted at least ten times. The rearrangement uses TRBV4-1 and TRBJ1-4; 10 bases are a match to TRBD1. Unmatched junction bases numbered 6, after V lost 0 bases and J lost 8 bases. The CDR3 has 16 residues. Germline loops: CDR1 MGHRA, CDR2 YSYEKL. CDR3 region: CASSQDPGTGAEKLFF. For the CDR3, the DNA is TGCGCCAGCAGCCAAGATCCCGGGACAGGGGCGGAAAAACTGTTTTTT.

This chain's CDR3 is CASSWGGNAGELFF. For the CDR3, the DNA is TGTGCCAGCAGTTGGGGGGGAAACGCCGGGGAGCTGTTTTTT. V gene TRBV6-6 combines with J gene TRBJ2-2; 7 nucleotides line up with TRBD2. V lost 4 bases, J lost 6 bases, and 5 bases stayed unmatched. This CDR3 region has 14 residues. The germline V gene encodes CDR1 MNHNY and CDR2 SVGAGI (reference sequence).

This clonotype was found a few times. The chain joins TRBV7-9 to TRBJ2-7; no reliable D call. The CDR3 extends over 11 amino acids. Trimming took 1 base from V and 7 from J, leaving 5 bases between them. Germline assignment: CDR1 SEHNR and CDR2 FQNEAQ (reference sequence). Written as DNA, the CDR3 is TGTGCCAGCAGCTTAGAGACTGAGCAGTACTTC. Translation: CASSLETEQYF.

The V gene is TRBV4-3, the J gene TRBJ2-3, with 9 bases matching TRBD1. Unmatched junction bases numbered 6, after V lost 3 bases and J lost 2 bases. The CDR3 consists of 16 residues. Germline V gene lookup returns CDR1 LGHNA and CDR2 YSLEER. In DNA, the CDR3 is TGCGCCAGCAGCCAGACGGACAGGGGAGTCACAGATACGCAGTATTTT. Its protein product is CASSQTDRGVTDTQYF.

This clonotype was seen a handful of times. V usage is TRBV29-1 and J usage is TRBJ2-7; D gene unclear. The CDR3 runs to 10 residues. Germline lookup yields CDR1 SQVTM and CDR2 ANQGSEA. With 7 bases removed from V and 6 bases from J, the gap between germline ends came to 10 bases. The CDR3 protein is CSAGNSEQYF. CDR3 DNA sequence: TGCAGCGCGGGCAATTCCGAGCAGTACTTC.

This clonotype showed up many times. The chain uses TRBV12-3 or TRBV12-4 and TRBJ2-1; TRBD1 matches at 8 bases. The CDR3 has 16 residues. With V trimmed by 6 bases and J by 3 bases, 10 bases remained unmatched. The CDR3 loop is CASRQPGQGLYNEQFF. The CDR3 coding sequence is TGTGCCAGCAGACAACCCGGACAGGGTCTCTACAATGAGCAGTTCTTC.

V and J are TRBV19 and TRBJ2-1, with TRBD1 matching over 7 bases. CDR1 LNHDA and CDR2 SQIVND come from the germline V gene (reference sequence). The CDR3 consists of 13 residues. The V gene end was trimmed by 6 bases and the J gene end by 8 bases; junction bases not matched to a gene: 7. The CDR3 loop reads CASSQGDNDEQFF. CDR3 nucleotide sequence: TGTGCCAGTAGCCAGGGGGATAACGATGAGCAGTTCTTC.